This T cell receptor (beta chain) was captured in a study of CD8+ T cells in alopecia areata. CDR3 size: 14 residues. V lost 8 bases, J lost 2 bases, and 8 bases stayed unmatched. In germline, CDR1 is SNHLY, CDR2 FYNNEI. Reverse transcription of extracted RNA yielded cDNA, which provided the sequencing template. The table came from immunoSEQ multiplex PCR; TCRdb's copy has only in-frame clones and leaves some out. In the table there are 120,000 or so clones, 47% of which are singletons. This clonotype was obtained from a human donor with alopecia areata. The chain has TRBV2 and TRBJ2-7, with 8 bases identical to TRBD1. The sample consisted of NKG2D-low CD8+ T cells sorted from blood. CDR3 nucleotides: TGTGCCAGCTACAGGGGGATGAAAACCTACGAGCAGTACTTC. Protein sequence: CASYRGMKTYEQYF.